Below are 11 T cell receptor beta chains sequenced from a single sample in a study of T cells after posttransplantation cyclophosphamide listed by TCRdb under 2016. The library was obtained by the immunoSEQ multiplex PCR assay. Here the immuneACCESS table is served through TCRdb, limited to in-frame sequences with V and J called. Missing clones are a known gap in these copies; in checked studies unresolved V genes cover under half, and the rest lacks a known reason. The table notes some 46,000 clones here, none of them singletons. Of the sample, about 2.3% is held by the ten largest clones. Sequencing was done on a sample of PBMCs. The receptor set was obtained from a man aged 35 to 55 in good health, CMV-negative, and a related stem cell transplant donor.

This clone was recorded at least ten times. This sequence joins TRBV7-9 and TRBJ1-2; 7 nucleotides agree with TRBD1. The CDR3 covers 14 residues. The germline CDR1 and CDR2 sequences are SEHNR and FQNEAQ (reference sequence). The V gene end was trimmed by 3 bases and the J gene end by 5 bases; junction bases not matched to a gene: 6. Here the CDR3 reads CASSLRDSVYGYTF. The DNA for the CDR3 is TGTGCCAGCAGCTTGCGGGACAGCGTTTATGGCTACACCTTC.

This clone was picked up many times. The chain employs TRBV7-9 and TRBJ2-5, with 9 bases fitting TRBD1. The CDR3 covers 15 residues. The germline CDR1 and CDR2 sequences are SEHNR and FQNEAQ (reference sequence). V lost 8 bases to trimming and J lost 1 base; unmatched junction nucleotides: 8. As DNA, the CDR3 is TGTGCCAGCCTCCTACCGGGACAGGGCCAAGAGACCCAGTACTTC. Protein: CASLLPGQGQETQYF.

This clone was counted many times. The DNA is left out, because the CDR3 cannot be placed on it with certainty; the CDR3 is given as TCRdb lists it. The chain uses TRBV14 and TRBJ1-1; the tabulated D call, TRBD1, remains unverified against the DNA. Inclusive of both ends, the CDR3 amounts to 15 amino acids. CDR1 SGHDN and CDR2 FVKESK come from the germline V gene. CDR3 sequence reads: CASTFGPGGSAEAFF.

This clone was found a few times. The chain joins TRBV9 to TRBJ1-2, with 7 bases identical to TRBD1. The CDR3 is made up of 15 amino acids. Looked up from germline, CDR1 is SGDLS and CDR2 is YYNGEE. Germline trimming cut 4 bases from V and 5 bases from J; bases unmatched to any gene: 11. The CDR3 coding sequence is TGTGCCAGCAGCAGGACCGGGACAGAGTTATATGGCTACACCTTC. This sequence encodes CASSRTGTELYGYTF.

In this sample, this clone turned up many times. The chain is built from TRBV6-4 and TRBJ2-7; TRBD2 matches at 9 bases. Germline CDR1 is MRHNA and CDR2 is SNTAGT. The CDR3 has 18 residues. Trimming at V came to 2 bases and at J to 0 bases, leaving 11 bases not matched to a gene. The CDR3 reads CASSDKYRAGGLSYEQYV. As DNA, the CDR3 is TGTGCCAGCAGTGACAAGTATCGAGCGGGAGGTCTCTCCTACGAGCAGTACGTC.

This clone was observed at least ten times. The chain combines TRBV18 with TRBJ1-2; no reliable D call. Trimming pared 5 bases from V and 4 bases from J, leaving 14 bases between. CDR3 length: 14 amino acids. CDR1 is KGHSH, CDR2 LQKENI, per germline. The CDR3 spells CASSSGGSFYGYTF. Written as DNA, the CDR3 is TGTGCCAGCTCAAGCGGAGGCTCATTCTATGGCTACACCTTC.

This clone was seen ten or more times. The chain is built from TRBV5-1 and TRBJ2-7, with 9 nucleotides matching TRBD1. V lost 1 base, J lost 6 bases, and 5 bases stayed unmatched. The CDR3 runs to 14 residues. Germline CDR1 reads SGHRS; CDR2 reads YFSETQ. The CDR3 reads CASSLTGGISEQYF. The CDR3 nucleotides are TGCGCCAGCAGCTTGACAGGGGGCATTTCCGAGCAGTACTTC.

This clone has at least ten counts. V usage is TRBV7-3 and J usage is TRBJ2-7; D is perhaps TRBD2 (5 bases). This CDR3 comprises 13 residues. CDR1 SGHTA and CDR2 FQGTGA come from the germline V gene. V was trimmed by 0 bases and J by 4 bases, leaving 7 bases between them. The chain's CDR3 is CASSLTEGYEQYF. The CDR3 DNA follows: TGTGCCAGCAGCTTAACTGAGGGATACGAGCAGTACTTC.

This clone showed up many times. Other DNA sequences in the same sample also yield this CDR3. V and J are TRBV2 and TRBJ2-1; possibly TRBD2 for D (5 bases). The CDR3 runs 11 residues. Germline V gene data show CDR1 as SNHLY and CDR2 as FYNNEI. V lost 6 bases and J lost 7, with 7 bases in between. The CDR3 DNA reads TGTGCCAGCAGCCCGGGGAATGAGCAGTTCTTC. This sequence encodes CASSPGNEQFF.

This clone was counted many times. This chain joins TRBV5-6 and TRBJ1-1; D not resolved. The germline V gene encodes CDR1 SGHDT and CDR2 YYEEEE. The CDR3 has 14 amino acids. Trimming took off 0 bases at V and 4 bases at J, with 10 bases between the two ends. In nucleotides, the CDR3 is TGTGCCAGCAGCTTGGGCAGCGCGGCCACTGAAGCTTTCTTT. Translation gives CASSLGSAATEAFF.

The table lists this clone with many counts. V gene TRBV5-1 combines with J gene TRBJ2-1; 7 bases are a match to TRBD1. Germline values: CDR1 SGHRS, CDR2 YFSETQ. J lost 5 bases, V lost 1 base, and 9 bases had no gene match. CDR3 length: 16 residues. CDR3 loop: CASSLWRIDRDNEQFF. In DNA, the CDR3 is TGCGCCAGCAGCTTGTGGCGGATAGACAGGGACAATGAGCAGTTCTTC.